The 16 T cell receptor beta chains reported below all come from one sample, sequenced in a study of CD8+CD57+ T cells in acquired aplastic anemia. Genomic DNA was employed as the template in profiling TCR beta VDJ and CDR3. TCRdb fed the reads into MiXCR, producing one record per CDR3 protein. The repertoire consists of 160,000 or so distinct CDR3 sequences, with less than 50% occurring once and the leading ten covering 25% to 35%. Patients chosen for sequencing had CD8+CD57+ cells that had expanded, as shown by flow cytometry. Sequenced sample: sorted CD4+, CD8+, or CD8+CD57+ T cells (not recorded which) from PBMCs. The receptors stem from a human donor with aplastic anemia.

In its sample, this clonotype was seen many times. The chain carries TRBV13 and TRBJ2-1; D is uncertain. Per the germline V gene, CDR1 is PRHDT and CDR2 is FYEKMQ (reference sequence). This CDR3 region has 14 residues. V was cut by 2 bases and J by 7 bases, with 12 bases left in between. In DNA form, the CDR3 reads TGTGCCAGCAGCTTAAAAGCCTTAAGGAATGAGCAGTTCTTC. This gives the protein CASSLKALRNEQFF.

This clonotype was detected ten times or more. In DNA, the CDR3 is TGTGCCAGCAGCTTAGGGACGGGCGGGGTGGAGACCCAGTACTTC. Its translation: CASSLGTGGVETQYF. The V gene is TRBV7-9, the J gene TRBJ2-5, with a tentative D call TRBD2 (6 bases). V was shortened by 1 base and J by 5 bases, with 14 bases between the two germline ends. Germline V gives CDR1 SEHNR, CDR2 FQNEAQ (reference sequence). This CDR3 contains 15 residues.

Comments on this clonotype: A single base separates this from a much larger clone, so it may be a read error. This chain connects TRBV10-2 to TRBJ1-5; the D gene is possibly TRBD1 (5 bases). Germline CDR1 WSHSY, CDR2 SAAADI. The CDR3 is made up of 12 amino acids. This CDR3 is CASMGDGQPRHF. CDR3 coding DNA: TGTGCCAGCATGGGGGACGGTCAGCCCCGGCATTTT.

The chain combines TRBV27 with TRBJ1-2; tentatively, D is TRBD1 (6 bases). In germline, CDR1 is MNHEY, CDR2 SMNVEV (reference sequence). The CDR3 is 16 residues long. V was clipped by 6 bases and J by 1 base, with 18 bases between them. This CDR3 reads CASSPTEGGGNYGYTF. Written as DNA, the CDR3 is TGTGCCAGCAGCCCGACGGAGGGGGGAGGTAACTATGGCTACACCTTC.

In its sample, this clonotype was seen many times. The CDR3 DNA sequence: TGCGCCAGCAGCCAGCGAGTCACCGGGGAGCTGTTTTTT. It codes for CASSQRVTGELFF. V and J are TRBV4-3 and TRBJ2-2, with no clear D. The CDR3 totals 13 residues. Germline lookup yields CDR1 LGHNA and CDR2 YSLEER. Trimming cost V 3 bases and J 4 bases, with 6 bases left between them.

This clonotype was recorded a few times. This chain links TRBV6-1 with TRBJ2-6; D call uncertain. The V end was cut by 7 bases, the J end by 0 bases, with 13 bases between. This CDR3 spans 16 amino acids. Germline lookup yields CDR1 MNHNS and CDR2 SASEGT. The CDR3 loop reads CASIIESYSGANVLTF. CDR3 bases: TGTGCCAGCATTATTGAGAGCTACTCTGGGGCCAACGTCCTGACTTTC.

The rearrangement links TRBV29-1 to TRBJ2-7; tentative D call: TRBD1 (6 bases). Germline lookup yields CDR1 SQVTM and CDR2 ANQGSEA. There are 13 residues in the CDR3. The V and J ends lost 0 bases and 2 bases respectively, with 8 bases between them. The CDR3 loop is CSVEDQGTYEQYF. DNA for the CDR3: TGCAGCGTTGAAGATCAGGGGACCTACGAGCAGTACTTC.

The chain joins TRBV11-2 to TRBJ2-3; D may match TRBD1 or TRBD2 (5 bases each). Germline V gene lookup returns CDR1 SGHAT and CDR2 FQNNGV. Trimming removed 6 bases at V and 3 bases at J, with 22 bases between. CDR3 length: 17 residues. The CDR3 spells CASRSLGGRGLTDTQYF. In DNA, the CDR3 is TGTGCCAGCAGATCCTTGGGTGGACGGGGCCTTACAGATACGCAGTATTTT.

V gene TRBV10-2 combines with J gene TRBJ2-7; no definite D call. Germline V gene data show CDR1 as WSHSY and CDR2 as SAAADI. Trimming shortened V by 3 bases and J by 2 bases, and 11 bases separated the two germline ends. This CDR3 has 14 residues. The CDR3 loop reads CASSEVVETYEQYF. The CDR3 DNA is TGCGCCAGCAGTGAAGTAGTAGAGACCTACGAGCAGTACTTC.

Regarding this clonotype: The CDR3 end shows no conserved phenylalanine or tryptophan, and so a read error is likely. The J gene is TRBJ2-7, the V gene TRBV7-9; 8 bases are a match to TRBD2. Germline V gene data show CDR1 as SEHNR and CDR2 as FQNEAQ (reference sequence). CDR3 length: 12 amino acids. J lost 7 bases, V lost 5 bases, and 4 bases had no gene match. The CDR3 loop is CASSRGGNEQYL. Here the CDR3 DNA reads TGTGCCAGCAGCCGGGGGGGAAATGAGCAGTACCTC.

The CDR3 protein is CSVGDVTHNEQFF. The CDR3 coding sequence is TGCAGCGTCGGAGACGTGACCCACAATGAGCAGTTCTTC. The chain is built from TRBV29-1 and TRBJ2-1; D is undetermined. V lost 6 bases and J lost 5, with 14 bases in between. The CDR3 covers 13 residues. From germline, CDR1 is SQVTM and CDR2 ANQGSEA.

The chain recombines TRBV11-2 with TRBJ2-7; D gene uncertain. The CDR3 extends over 15 amino acids. The ends were cut back, 4 bases at V and 0 bases at J, with 13 bases in the middle. The germline CDR1 and CDR2 sequences are SGHAT and FQNNGV. CDR3 nucleotide sequence: TGTGCCAGCAGCTACCAGGCCTCAAGCTCCTACGAGCAGTACTTC. Its translation is CASSYQASSSYEQYF.

This chain joins TRBV25-1 and TRBJ2-3, with 9 bases fitting TRBD2. This CDR3 has 19 amino acids. V was clipped by 2 bases and J by 0 bases; unmatched bases: 12. From germline, CDR1 is MGHDK and CDR2 SYGVNS. CDR3 DNA: TGTGCCAGCAGTGAAGTTTGGGGCGGGAGGGCCGAGAGCACAGATACGCAGTATTTT. Translated: CASSEVWGGRAESTDTQYF. Using reference TRBV25-1 and TRBJ2-3 for the parts outside the CDR3, the full variable domain is EADIYQTPRYLVIGTGKKITLECSQTMGHDKMYWYQQDPGMELHLIHYSYGVNSTEKGDLSSESTVSRIRTEHFPLTLESARPSHTSQYLCASSEVWGGRAESTDTQYFGPGTRLTVL.

This clonotype came up many times. This chain uses TRBV24-1 with TRBJ1-2, with TRBD1 as a possible D gene (6 bases). The CDR3 runs 11 residues. Germline CDR1 KGHDR, CDR2 SFDVKD. Trimming pared 6 bases from V and 8 bases from J, leaving 9 bases between. The CDR3 DNA reads as TGTGCCACCAGTACAGGGAAAGGCTACACCTTC. Protein product: CATSTGKGYTF.

A remark on this clonotype: Just one base apart from a much larger clone, this may be a read error. No conserved phenylalanine or tryptophan is present at the end of the CDR3, so a read error is the likely explanation. The chain combines TRBV4-1 with TRBJ2-6; D remains ambiguous. Germline V gene sequence: CDR1 MGHRA, CDR2 YSYEKL. V lost 0 bases and J lost 0, with 12 bases in between. This CDR3 is built from 18 residues. DNA for the CDR3: TGCGCCAGCAGCCAAGAATGGGGTACCCTCTCTGGGGCCAACGTCCTGACTTTA. It codes for CASSQEWGTLSGANVLTL.

The chain couples TRBV9 to TRBJ2-1; no clear D. This CDR3 has 12 residues. Germline lookup yields CDR1 SGDLS and CDR2 YYNGEE. Deletions cut 4 bases from V and 7 bases from J, with 9 bases between. Here the CDR3 reads CASSSRPNEQFF. CDR3 nucleotide sequence: TGTGCCAGCAGCTCCCGCCCTAATGAGCAGTTCTTC.